The text below deals with one T cell receptor beta chain. This sample was included in a study of blood T cell repertoires in COVID-19. About the study: The origin of the acute and convalescent COVID-19 samples was the United States, Italy and Spain. T cells, B-cell-depleted T cells, or PBMCs supplied cDNA or gDNA.

The CDR3 has 13 amino acids. Trimming removed 11 bases at V and 5 bases at J, with 18 bases between. CDR1 MRHNA and CDR2 SNTAGT come from the germline V gene. In the authors' methods: By means of reference gene primer amplification, nucleated cell counts were estimated. Here immunoSEQ multiplex PCR was the method, and the copy in TCRdb shows in-frame clones only, minus some. That table is the source of V, J and clone size, and D and trimming were worked out from the DNA. The sample has about 86,000 clones, roughly 82% seen once. The rearrangement uses TRBV6-4 and TRBJ1-2, with D maybe TRBD1 (5 bases). The clonotype comes from a woman aged 80 or older with acute or convalescent COVID-19. Input material: peripheral blood. In nucleotides, the CDR3 is TGTGCCCAAAAGCCAGGGCGGCGATATGGCTACACCTTC. Translation gives CAQKPGRRYGYTF.